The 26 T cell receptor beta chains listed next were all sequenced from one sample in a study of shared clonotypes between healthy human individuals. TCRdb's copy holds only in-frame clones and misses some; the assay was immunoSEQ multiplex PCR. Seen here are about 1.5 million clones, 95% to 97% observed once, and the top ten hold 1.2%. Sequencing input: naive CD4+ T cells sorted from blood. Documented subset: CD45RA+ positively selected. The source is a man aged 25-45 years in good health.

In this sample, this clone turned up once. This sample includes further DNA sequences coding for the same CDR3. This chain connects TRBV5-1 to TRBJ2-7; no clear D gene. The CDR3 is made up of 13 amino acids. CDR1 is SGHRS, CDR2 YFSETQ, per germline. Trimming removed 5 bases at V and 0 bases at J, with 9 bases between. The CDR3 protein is CASSLTVSYEQYF. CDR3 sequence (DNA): TGCGCCAGCAGTTTGACGGTCTCCTACGAGCAGTACTTC.

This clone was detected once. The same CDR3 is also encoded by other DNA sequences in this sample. CDR3 region: CASSFLTSGSGDTQYF. As DNA, the CDR3 is TGCGCCAGCAGCTTCCTGACTAGCGGGAGCGGAGATACGCAGTATTTT. The chain is built from TRBV5-1 and TRBJ2-3; TRBD2 aligns across 12 bases. V was pared by 2 bases and J by 5 bases, with 6 bases of the junction left unmatched. Germline V gene lookup returns CDR1 SGHRS and CDR2 YFSETQ. This CDR3 is built from 16 residues.

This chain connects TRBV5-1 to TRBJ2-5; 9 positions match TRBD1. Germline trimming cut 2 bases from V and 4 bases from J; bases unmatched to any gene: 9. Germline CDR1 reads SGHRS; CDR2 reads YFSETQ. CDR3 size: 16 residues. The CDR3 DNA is TGCGCCAGCAGCTTAACCGGGACAGGGAATGGAGAGACCCAGTACTTC. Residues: CASSLTGTGNGETQYF.

Written as DNA, the CDR3 is TGTGCCAGTAGTACCGACAGGGGGCCTCCCAATGAGCAGTTCTTC. Protein: CASSTDRGPPNEQFF. The rearrangement joins TRBV19 to TRBJ2-1; 10 nucleotides agree with TRBD1. This CDR3 comprises 15 residues. Germline assignment: CDR1 LNHDA and CDR2 SQIVND (reference sequence). V shed 4 bases, J shed 6 bases, and the junction held 6 bases outside the gene matches.

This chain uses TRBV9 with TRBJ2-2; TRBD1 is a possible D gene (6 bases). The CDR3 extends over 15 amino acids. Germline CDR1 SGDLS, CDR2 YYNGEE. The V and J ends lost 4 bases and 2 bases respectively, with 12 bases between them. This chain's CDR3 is CASSFRDTNTGELFF. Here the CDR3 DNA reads TGTGCCAGCAGCTTCCGGGACACCAACACCGGGGAGCTGTTTTTT. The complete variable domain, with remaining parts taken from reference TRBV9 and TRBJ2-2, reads DSGVTQTPKHLITATGQRVTLRCSPRSGDLSVYWYQQSLDQGLQFLIQYYNGEERAKGNILERFSAQQFPDLHSELNLSSLELGDSALYFCASSFRDTNTGELFFGEGSRLTVL.

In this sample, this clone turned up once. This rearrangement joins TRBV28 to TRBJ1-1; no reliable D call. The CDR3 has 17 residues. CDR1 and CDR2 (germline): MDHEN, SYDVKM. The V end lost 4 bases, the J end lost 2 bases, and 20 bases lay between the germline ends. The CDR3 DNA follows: TGTGCCAGCAGTTCTCGTACGGTACCGCCTCGTAACACTGAAGCTTTCTTT. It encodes CASSSRTVPPRNTEAFF.

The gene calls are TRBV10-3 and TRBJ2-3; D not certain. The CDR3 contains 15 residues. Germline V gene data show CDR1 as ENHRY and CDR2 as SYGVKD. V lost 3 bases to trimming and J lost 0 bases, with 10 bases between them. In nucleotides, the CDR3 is TGTGCCATCAGTGACCCCGGCCTCAGCACAGATACGCAGTATTTT. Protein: CAISDPGLSTDTQYF.

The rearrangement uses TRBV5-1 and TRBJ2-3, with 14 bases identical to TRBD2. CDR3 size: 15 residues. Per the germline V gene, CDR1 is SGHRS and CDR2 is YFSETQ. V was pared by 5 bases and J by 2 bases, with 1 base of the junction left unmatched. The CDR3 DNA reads TGCGCCAGCAGGGGACTAGCGGGAGTCACAGATACGCAGTATTTT. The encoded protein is CASRGLAGVTDTQYF.

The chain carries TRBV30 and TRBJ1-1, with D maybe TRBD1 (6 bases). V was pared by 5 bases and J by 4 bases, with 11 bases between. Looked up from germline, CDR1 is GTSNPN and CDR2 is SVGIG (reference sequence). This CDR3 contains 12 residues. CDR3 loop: CAWGKGGTEAFF. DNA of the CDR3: TGTGCCTGGGGCAAAGGGGGCACTGAAGCTTTCTTT.

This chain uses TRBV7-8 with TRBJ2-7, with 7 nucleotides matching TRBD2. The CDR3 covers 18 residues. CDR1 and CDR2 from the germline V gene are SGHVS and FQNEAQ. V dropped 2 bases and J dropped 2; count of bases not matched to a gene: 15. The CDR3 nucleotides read TGTGCCAGCAGCTTATTGTCCGGGACGGGAGGACTCCCCTACGAGCAGTACTTC. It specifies CASSLLSGTGGLPYEQYF.

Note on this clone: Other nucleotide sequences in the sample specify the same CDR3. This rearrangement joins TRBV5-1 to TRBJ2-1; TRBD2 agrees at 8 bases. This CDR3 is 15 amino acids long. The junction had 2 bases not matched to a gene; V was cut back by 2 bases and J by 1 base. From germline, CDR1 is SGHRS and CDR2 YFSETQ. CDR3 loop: CASSLREGSYNEQFF. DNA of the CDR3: TGCGCCAGCAGCTTACGGGAGGGGTCCTACAATGAGCAGTTCTTC. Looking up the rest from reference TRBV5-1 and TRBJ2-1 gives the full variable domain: KAGVTQTPRYLIKTRGQQVTLSCSPISGHRSVSWYQQTPGQGLQFLFEYFSETQRNKGNFPGRFSGRQFSNSRSEMNVSTLELGDSALYLCASSLREGSYNEQFFGPGTRLTVL.

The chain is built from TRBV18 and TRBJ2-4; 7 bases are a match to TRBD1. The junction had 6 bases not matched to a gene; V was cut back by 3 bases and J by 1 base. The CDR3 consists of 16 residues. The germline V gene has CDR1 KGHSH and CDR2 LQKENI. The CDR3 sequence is CASSPEQGLAKNIQYF. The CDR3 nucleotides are TGTGCCAGCTCACCGGAACAGGGGTTGGCCAAAAACATTCAGTACTTC. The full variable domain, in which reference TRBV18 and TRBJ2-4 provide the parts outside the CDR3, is NAGVMQNPRHLVRRRGQEARLRCSPMKGHSHVYWYRQLPEEGLKFMVYLQKENIIDESGMPKERFSAEFPKEGPSILRIQQVVRGDSAAYFCASSPEQGLAKNIQYFGAGTRLSVL.

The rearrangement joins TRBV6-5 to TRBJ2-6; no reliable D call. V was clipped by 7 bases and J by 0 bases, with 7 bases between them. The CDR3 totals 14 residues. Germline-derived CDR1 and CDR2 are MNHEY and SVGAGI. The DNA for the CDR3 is TGTGCCAGCACCCAGACCTCTGGGGCCAACGTCCTGACTTTC. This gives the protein CASTQTSGANVLTF.

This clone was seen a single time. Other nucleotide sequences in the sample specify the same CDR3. In nucleotides, the CDR3 is TGTGCCAGCAGCTCGCCGGCGGGGGATACGCAGTATTTT. Translation: CASSSPAGDTQYF. The chain joins TRBV7-3 to TRBJ2-3; D perhaps matches TRBD2 (6 bases). The CDR3 has 13 residues. Trimming stripped 4 bases from V and 6 bases from J, with 11 bases between. Looked up from germline, CDR1 is SGHTA and CDR2 is FQGTGA.

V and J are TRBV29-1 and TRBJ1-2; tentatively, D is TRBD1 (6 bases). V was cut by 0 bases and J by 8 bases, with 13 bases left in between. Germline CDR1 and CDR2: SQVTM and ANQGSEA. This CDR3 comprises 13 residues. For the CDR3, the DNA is TGCAGCGTTGAAGACCCTACAGGGTACGGCTACACCTTC. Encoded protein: CSVEDPTGYGYTF. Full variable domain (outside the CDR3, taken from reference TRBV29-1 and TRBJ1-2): SAVISQKPSRDICQRGTSLTIQCQVDSQVTMMFWYRQQPGQSLTLIATANQGSEATYESGFVIDKFPISRPNLTFSTLTVSNMSPEDSSIYLCSVEDPTGYGYTFGSGTRLTVV.

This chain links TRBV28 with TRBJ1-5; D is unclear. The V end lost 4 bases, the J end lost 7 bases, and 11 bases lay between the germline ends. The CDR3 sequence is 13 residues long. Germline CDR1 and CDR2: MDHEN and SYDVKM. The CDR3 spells CASSWAVGQPQHF. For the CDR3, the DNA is TGTGCCAGCAGTTGGGCTGTGGGGCAGCCCCAGCATTTT.

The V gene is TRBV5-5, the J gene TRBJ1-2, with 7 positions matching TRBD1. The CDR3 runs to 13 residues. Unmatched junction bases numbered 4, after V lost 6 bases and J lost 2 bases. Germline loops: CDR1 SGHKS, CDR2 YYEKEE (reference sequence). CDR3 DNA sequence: TGTGCCAGCATAGGGGGCGCGAACTATGGCTACACCTTC. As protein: CASIGGANYGYTF.

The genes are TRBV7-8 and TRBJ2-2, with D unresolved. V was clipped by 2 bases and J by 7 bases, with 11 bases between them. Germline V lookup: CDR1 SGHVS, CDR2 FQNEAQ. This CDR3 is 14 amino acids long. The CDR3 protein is CASSLFIASGELFF. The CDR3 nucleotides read TGTGCCAGCAGCTTATTTATCGCAAGCGGGGAGCTGTTTTTT. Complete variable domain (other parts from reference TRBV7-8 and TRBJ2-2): GAGVSQSPRYKVAKRGQDVALRCDPISGHVSLFWYQQALGQGPEFLTYFQNEAQLDKSGLPSDRFFAERPEGSVSTLKIQRTQQEDSAVYLCASSLFIASGELFFGEGSRLTVL.

CDR3 nucleotides: TGTGCCAGCAGCCTCCACCAGGGGGCTGAAGCTTTCTTT. It codes for CASSLHQGAEAFF. This chain uses TRBV9 with TRBJ1-1; 7 nucleotides line up with TRBD1. This CDR3 has 13 amino acids. With 4 bases clipped from V and 6 bases from J, the junction kept 6 bases outside the gene matches. Germline V lookup: CDR1 SGDLS, CDR2 YYNGEE.

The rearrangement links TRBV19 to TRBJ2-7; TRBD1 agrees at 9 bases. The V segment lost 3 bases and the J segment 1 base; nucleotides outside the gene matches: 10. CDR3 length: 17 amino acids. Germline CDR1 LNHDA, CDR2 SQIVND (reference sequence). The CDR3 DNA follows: TGTGCCAGTAGTATGACAGGGGGATTGTACGGATCCTACGAGCAGTACTTC. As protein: CASSMTGGLYGSYEQYF.

The CDR3 here is CASSRTGWNTEAFF. For the CDR3, the DNA is TGTGCCAGTAGTAGGACAGGGTGGAACACTGAAGCTTTCTTT. The chain combines TRBV19 with TRBJ1-1, with TRBD1 matching over 8 bases. V was clipped by 4 bases and J by 1 base; unmatched bases: 2. There are 14 residues in the CDR3. The V gene's germline CDR1 is LNHDA and CDR2 SQIVND (reference sequence).

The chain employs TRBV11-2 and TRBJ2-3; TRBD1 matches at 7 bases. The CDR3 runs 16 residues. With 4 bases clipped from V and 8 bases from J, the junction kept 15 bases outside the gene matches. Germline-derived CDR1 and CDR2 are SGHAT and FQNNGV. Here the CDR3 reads CASSSLPGQSAFTQYF. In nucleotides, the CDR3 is TGTGCCAGCAGCTCATTACCGGGACAGAGCGCTTTTACGCAGTATTTT. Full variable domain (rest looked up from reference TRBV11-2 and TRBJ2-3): EAGVAQSPRYKIIEKRQSVAFWCNPISGHATLYWYQQILGQGPKLLIQFQNNGVVDDSQLPKDRFSAERLKGVDSTLKIQPAKLEDSAVYLCASSSLPGQSAFTQYFGPGTRLTVL.

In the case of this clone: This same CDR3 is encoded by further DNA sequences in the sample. DNA for the CDR3: TGTGCCAGCAGCCCCCCGGGGCTAGCGGGAGGCACCGGGGAGCTGTTTTTT. Translated, it gives CASSPPGLAGGTGELFF. The V call is TRBV7-9, the J call TRBJ2-2; 11 nucleotides line up with TRBD2. From germline, CDR1 is SEHNR and CDR2 FQNEAQ (reference sequence). The V and J ends lost 5 bases and 4 bases, in that order; junction bases with no gene match: 9. The CDR3 covers 17 residues.

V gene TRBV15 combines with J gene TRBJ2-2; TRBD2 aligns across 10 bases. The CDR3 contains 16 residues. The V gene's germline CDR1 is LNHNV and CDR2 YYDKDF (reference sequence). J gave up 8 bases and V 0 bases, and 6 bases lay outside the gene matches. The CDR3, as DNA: TGTGCCACCAGCAGAGAGCTAGCGGGAGTATCGGGGGAGCTGTTTTTT. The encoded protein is CATSRELAGVSGELFF.

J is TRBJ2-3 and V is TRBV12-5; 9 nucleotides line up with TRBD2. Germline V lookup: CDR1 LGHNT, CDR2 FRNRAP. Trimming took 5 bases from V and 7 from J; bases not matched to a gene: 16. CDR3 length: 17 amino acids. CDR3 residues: CASGPVREGPLFNTQYF. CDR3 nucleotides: TGTGCTAGTGGTCCCGTGCGGGAGGGCCCGCTCTTCAATACGCAGTATTTT.

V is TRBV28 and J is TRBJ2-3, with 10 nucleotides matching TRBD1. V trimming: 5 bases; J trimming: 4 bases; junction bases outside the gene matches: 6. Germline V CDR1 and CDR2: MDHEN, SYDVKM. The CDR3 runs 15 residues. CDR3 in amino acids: CASSGRDRGADTQYF. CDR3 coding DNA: TGTGCCAGCAGTGGCCGGGACAGGGGCGCAGATACGCAGTATTTT. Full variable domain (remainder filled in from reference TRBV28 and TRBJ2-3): DVKVTQSSRYLVKRTGEKVFLECVQDMDHENMFWYRQDPGLGLRLIYFSYDVKMKEKGDIPEGYSVSREKKERFSLILESASTNQTSMYLCASSGRDRGADTQYFGPGTRLTVL.